A selection of T cell receptor beta chains follows, all from one sample in a study of technical replicates of blood from a few donors. The method was immunoSEQ multiplex PCR; TCRdb's version includes in-frame clones alone and lacks a portion of them. The sample lists tens of thousands of clones; 75% to 95% were seen once. The material sequenced was T cells isolated from PBMCs. The receptors originated from a human donor in good health. Each CDR3 is given with its conserved first and last residue. The D gene is left open where the match is weak. Clone size is stated in some rows and not others, as once, few, many or a class when expanded.

>15|.|TRBV9|TRBJ1-6|once
TGTGCCAGCAGCGTAGGGGCAGGGTCCAATTCACCCCTCCACTTT
CASSVGAGSNSPLHF
>13|.|TRBV27|TRBJ2-3|once
TGTGCCAGCAGTTGGGGGGGCACAGATACGCAGTATTTT
CASSWGGTDTQYF
>14|.|TRBV5-1|TRBJ2-5|.
TGCGCCAGCAGCTTGGAGGACTTCCGAGAGACCCAGTACTTC
CASSLEDFRETQYF
>11|.|TRBV28|TRBJ1-4|once
TGTGCCAGCAGTTTGCGTGAAAAACTGTTTTTT
CASSLREKLFF
>15|.|TRBV6-5|TRBJ2-5|once
TGTGCCAGCAGTTATTTAGGGGTCGGACAAGAGACCCAGTACTTC
CASSYLGVGQETQYF
>11|.|TRBV28|TRBJ1-5|.
TGTGCCAGCAGTTTACGTCAGCCCCAGCATTTT
CASSLRQPQHF
>21|.|TRBV4-2|TRBJ2-1|.
TGTGCCAGCAGCCAAGAGAATAAGGGACTTACGTTTATGAACTCCTACAATGAGCAGTTCTTC
CASSQENKGLTFMNSYNEQFF
>15|TRBD1|TRBV5-4|TRBJ2-1|.
TGTGCCAGCACCCTGCCAGGGACAGGGTTGAATGAGCAGTTCTTC
CASTLPGTGLNEQFF
>14|.|TRBV7-9|TRBJ2-1|.
TGTGCCAGCAGCTTTACGGGCTCCTACAATGAGCAGTTCTTC
CASSFTGSYNEQFF
>11|.|TRBV25-1|TRBJ1-2|.
TGTGCCAGCAGTGAAAGTAGCGCCTACACCTTC
CASSESSAYTF
>14|.|TRBV11-3|TRBJ1-4|.
TGTGCCAGCAGCAAATGGGGGGACGAAGAAAAACTGTTTTTT
CASSKWGDEEKLFF
>17|.|TRBV5-5|TRBJ1-4|.
TGTGCCAGCAGCGGACTCCCGCCAGGACCGGCTAATGAAAAACTGTTTTTT
CASSGLPPGPANEKLFF
>14|TRBD2|TRBV6-5|TRBJ2-1|.
TGTGCCAGCAGTTACAACCTAGCGGTCAATGAGCAGTTCTTC
CASSYNLAVNEQFF
>13|.|TRBV30|TRBJ1-4|.
TGTGCCGCTTCGGGGCAGGGGAAACGATTGCTGTTTTTT
CAASGQGKRLLFF
>15|.|TRBV7-9|TRBJ1-1|few
TGTGCCAGCAGCTTGTCTCCGGGAAGAAACACTGAAGCTTTCTTT
CASSLSPGRNTEAFF
>19|.|TRBV4-1|TRBJ1-1|.
TGCGCCAGCAGCGAGGCGGGACGAGTTCGGGGCCCAGAGAGCACTGAAGCTTTCTTT
CASSEAGRVRGPESTEAFF
>13|TRBD2|TRBV19|TRBJ2-7|.
TGTGCCAGTAGTAGCGGGAGTCTTGACGAGCAGTACTTC
CASSSGSLDEQYF
>15|TRBD2|TRBV9|TRBJ2-3|.
TGTGCCAGCAGCGTAGTGTTAGCGGGACGAGATACGCAGTATTTT
CASSVVLAGRDTQYF
>15|.|TRBV4-1|TRBJ1-5|.
TGCGCCAGCAGCCAGACAAGGGGCTCAGATCAGCCCCAGCATTTT
CASSQTRGSDQPQHF
>15|.|TRBV19|TRBJ1-6|.
TGTGCCAGTAGTATCGCGACGGTGGGAGGTTCACCCCTCCACTTT
CASSIATVGGSPLHF
>14|.|TRBV28|TRBJ2-7|.
TGTGCCAGCAGGGGGGGACCGATCCTCTACGAGCAGTACTTC
CASRGGPILYEQYF
>16|TRBD1|TRBV6-1|TRBJ2-3|.
TGTGCCAGCAGTGTTAGACAGGGCTCTAGCACAGATACGCAGTATTTT
CASSVRQGSSTDTQYF
>13|.|TRBV11-2|TRBJ1-4|.
TGTGCCAGCAGCTTAGATAGGGGCGATAGGCTGTTTTTT
CASSLDRGDRLFF
>14|.|TRBV29-1|TRBJ2-1|.
TGCAGCGTTGATGAGGGAGGTACCTACAATGAGCAGTTCTTC
CSVDEGGTYNEQFF
>16|.|TRBV5-5|TRBJ2-3|.
TGTGCCAGCAGCTTAGGGACTCAGGCCTTCACAGATACGCAGTATTTT
CASSLGTQAFTDTQYF
>15|TRBD1|TRBV5-8|TRBJ2-2|.
TGTGCCAGCAGCACCGGGACAGGGGATCCCGGGGAGCTGTTTTTT
CASSTGTGDPGELFF
>14|TRBD2|TRBV28|TRBJ2-7|.
TGTGCCAGCAGTTTTGCGGGGGGAGGCCACGAGCAGTACTTC
CASSFAGGGHEQYF
>14|.|TRBV25-1|TRBJ1-1|.
TGTGCCAGCAGTTCCGGGACAATGGGGCCTGGAGCTTTCTTT
CASSSGTMGPGAFF
>15|TRBD1|TRBV5-8|TRBJ2-5|.
TGTGCCAGCAGCAGGGACAGGGACATAGTAGAGACCCAGTACTTC
CASSRDRDIVETQYF
>14|TRBD1|TRBV19|TRBJ2-7|.
TGTGCCACCGATACAGGACAGGGGGCGGGCGAGCAGTACTTC
CATDTGQGAGEQYF
>14|.|TRBV7-2|TRBJ2-5|.
TGTGCCAGCAGCTTAGACGGGCGGGTAGAGACCCAGTACTTC
CASSLDGRVETQYF
>13|TRBD2|TRBV10-1|TRBJ2-1|once
TGCGCCAGCAGTGTTCCGGGAGGCAATGAGCAGTTCTTC
CASSVPGGNEQFF
>14|TRBD1|TRBV6-1|TRBJ1-4|.
TGTGCCAGCAGGGAACCGGGACAGGGGGCAAATCTGTTTTTT
CASREPGQGANLFF
>18|.|TRBV9|TRBJ1-4|once
TGTGCCAGCAGCCCCCGCAACACGGGGTCATCAACTAATGAAAAACTGTTTTTT
CASSPRNTGSSTNEKLFF
>16|TRBD1|TRBV19|TRBJ1-3|.
TGTGCCAGTAGTAAGGACAGGACCTTTTCTGGAAACACCATATATTTT
CASSKDRTFSGNTIYF
>16|TRBD2|TRBV7-9|TRBJ2-5|.
TGTGCCAGCAGCTTTACCGGACTAGCGGGATCGGCGACCCAGTACTTC
CASSFTGLAGSATQYF
>17|TRBD2|TRBV6-1|TRBJ2-7|.
TGTGCCAGCAGTGAACGAGCCGGGACTAGCGGGCTTGGGGAGCAGTACTTC
CASSERAGTSGLGEQYF
>13|.|TRBV18|TRBJ2-7|.
TGTGCCAGCTCACCAGGGGCAGCATACGAGCAGTACTTC
CASSPGAAYEQYF
>14|.|TRBV5-1|TRBJ1-1|.
TGCGCCAGCAGCTATGGACAGCCGAACACTGAAGCTTTCTTT
CASSYGQPNTEAFF
>16|TRBD2|TRBV28|TRBJ2-7|.
TGTGCCAGCAGTTTTAGTCTAGCGGGCCGCCCCTACGAGCAGTACTTC
CASSFSLAGRPYEQYF
>14|.|TRBV5-1|TRBJ2-1|.
TGCGCCAGCAGCCCGGGACTCAGCTACAATGAGCAGTTCTTC
CASSPGLSYNEQFF
>11|.|TRBV2|TRBJ1-5|.
TGTGCCAGCGGACAATATCAGCCCCAGCATTTT
CASGQYQPQHF
>15|TRBD2|TRBV19|TRBJ2-2|.
TGTGCCAGTAGTAGGGGGACTACTTCCACCGGGGAGCTGTTTTTT
CASSRGTTSTGELFF
>13|.|TRBV7-3|TRBJ1-1|.
TGTGCCAGCAGGCCACAGGTGAACACTGAAGCTTTCTTT
CASRPQVNTEAFF
>14|.|TRBV27|TRBJ2-7|.
TGTGCCAGCAGTCCTCCTACCGAACCCAACGAGCAGTACTTC
CASSPPTEPNEQYF
>15|TRBD1|TRBV9|TRBJ1-4|.
TGTGCCAGCAGCGTAGGGAGGGACAGGGTTGAAAAACTGTTTTTT
CASSVGRDRVEKLFF
>15|TRBD2|TRBV6-1|TRBJ2-7|.
TGTGCCAGCAGTGACCTAGCGGGGACCCTCTACGAGCAGTACTTC
CASSDLAGTLYEQYF
>15|TRBD2|TRBV27|TRBJ2-7|.
TGTGCCAGCAGTTTATCGGGGGGGACTTCCTACGAGCAGTACTTC
CASSLSGGTSYEQYF
>14|.|TRBV2|TRBJ1-1|.
TGTGCCACCGCTGTCGCGGAGCGGGGCACTGAAGCTTTCTTT
CATAVAERGTEAFF
>16|.|TRBV27|TRBJ2-3|.
TGTGCCAGCCTGTTGACGTGGGACACCTACACAGATACGCAGTATTTT
CASLLTWDTYTDTQYF
>19|TRBD1|TRBV13|TRBJ1-3|once
TGTGCCAGCAGCTTAGAACTTGCCGACAGGGCCTACTCTGGAAACACCATATATTTT
CASSLELADRAYSGNTIYF
>16|.|TRBV12-5|TRBJ1-3|once
TGTGCTAGTGGTTTGGTAAAGGGGTTCCCTGGAAACACCATATATTTT
CASGLVKGFPGNTIYF
>12|.|TRBV29-1|TRBJ2-7|.
TGCAGCGTCCCTCGTGGGGGCAACGAGCAGTACTTC
CSVPRGGNEQYF
>15|TRBD1|TRBV9|TRBJ1-1|.
TGTGCCAGCAGCGTGGAGACAGGGATAAACACTGAAGCTTTCTTT
CASSVETGINTEAFF
>13|.|TRBV19|TRBJ1-4|.
TGTGCCAGTAGCGCAGCAACTAATGAAAAACTGTTTTTT
CASSAATNEKLFF
>19|TRBD2|TRBV30|TRBJ2-1|.
TGTGCCTGGAGTCTAACAGCCTATAATCCTCCGGGGGGGTACAATGAGCAGTTCTTC
CAWSLTAYNPPGGYNEQFF
>15|TRBD1|TRBV10-2|TRBJ2-7|.
TGCGCCAGCAGTGCTCCGGGACAGGGACCTTACGAGCAGTACTTC
CASSAPGQGPYEQYF